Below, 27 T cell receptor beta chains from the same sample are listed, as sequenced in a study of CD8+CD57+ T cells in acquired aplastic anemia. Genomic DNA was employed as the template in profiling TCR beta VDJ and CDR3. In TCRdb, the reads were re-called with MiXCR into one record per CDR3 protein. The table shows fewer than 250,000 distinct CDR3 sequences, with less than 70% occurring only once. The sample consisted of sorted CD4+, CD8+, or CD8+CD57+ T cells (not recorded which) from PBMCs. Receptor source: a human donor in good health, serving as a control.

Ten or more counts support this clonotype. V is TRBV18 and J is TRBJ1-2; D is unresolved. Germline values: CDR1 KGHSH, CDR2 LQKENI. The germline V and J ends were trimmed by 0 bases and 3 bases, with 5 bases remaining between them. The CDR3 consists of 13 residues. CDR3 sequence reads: CASSPPSDYGYTF. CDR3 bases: TGTGCCAGCTCACCACCGTCGGACTATGGCTACACCTTC.

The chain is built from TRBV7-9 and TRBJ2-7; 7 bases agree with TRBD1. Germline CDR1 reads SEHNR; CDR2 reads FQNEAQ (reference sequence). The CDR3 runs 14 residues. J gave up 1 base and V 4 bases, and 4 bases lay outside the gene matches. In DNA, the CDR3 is TGTGCCAGCAGCTCACCGGGACAGTCCTACGAGCAGTACTTC. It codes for CASSSPGQSYEQYF. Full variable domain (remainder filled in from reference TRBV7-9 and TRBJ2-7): DTGVSQNPRHKITKRGQNVTFRCDPISEHNRLYWYRQTLGQGPEFLTYFQNEAQLEKSRLLSDRFSAERPKGSFSTLEIQRTEQGDSAMYLCASSSPGQSYEQYFGPGTRLTVT.

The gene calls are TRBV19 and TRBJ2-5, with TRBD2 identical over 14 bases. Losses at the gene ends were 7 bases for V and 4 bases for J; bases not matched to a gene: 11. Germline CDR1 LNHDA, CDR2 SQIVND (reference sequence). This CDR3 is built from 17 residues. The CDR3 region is CASTSGTSGRGVETQYF. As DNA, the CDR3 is TGTGCCAGTACATCAGGGACTAGCGGGAGAGGGGTAGAGACCCAGTACTTC. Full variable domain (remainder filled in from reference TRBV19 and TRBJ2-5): DGGITQSPKYLFRKEGQNVTLSCEQNLNHDAMYWYRQDPGQGLRLIYYSQIVNDFQKGDIAEGYSVSREKKESFPLTVTSAQKNPTAFYLCASTSGTSGRGVETQYFGPGTRLLVL.

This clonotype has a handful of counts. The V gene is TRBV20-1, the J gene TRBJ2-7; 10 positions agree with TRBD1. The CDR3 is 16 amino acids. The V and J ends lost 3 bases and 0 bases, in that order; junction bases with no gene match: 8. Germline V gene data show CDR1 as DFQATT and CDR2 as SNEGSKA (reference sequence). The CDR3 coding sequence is TGCAGTGCTAGTGACTCCGGGACAGGGGTCTCCTACGAGCAGTACTTC. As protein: CSASDSGTGVSYEQYF.

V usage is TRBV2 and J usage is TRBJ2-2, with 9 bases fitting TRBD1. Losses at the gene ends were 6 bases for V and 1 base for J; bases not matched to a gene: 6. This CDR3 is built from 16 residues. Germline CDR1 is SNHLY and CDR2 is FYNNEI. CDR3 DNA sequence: TGTGCCAGCAGCTGGGACAGGGCCAGGAACACCGGGGAGCTGTTTTTT. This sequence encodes CASSWDRARNTGELFF. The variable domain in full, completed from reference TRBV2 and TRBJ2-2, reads EPEVTQTPSHQVTQMGQEVILRCVPISNHLYFYWYRQILGQKVEFLVSFYNNEISEKSEIFDDQFSVERPDGSNFTLKIRSTKLEDSAMYFCASSWDRARNTGELFFGEGSRLTVL.

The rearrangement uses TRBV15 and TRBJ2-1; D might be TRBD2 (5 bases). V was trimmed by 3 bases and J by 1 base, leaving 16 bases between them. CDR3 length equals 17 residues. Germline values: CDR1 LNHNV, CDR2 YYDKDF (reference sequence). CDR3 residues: CATSRDGSTGSYNEQFF. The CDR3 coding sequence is TGTGCCACCAGCAGGGATGGTAGCACGGGGTCCTACAATGAGCAGTTCTTC.

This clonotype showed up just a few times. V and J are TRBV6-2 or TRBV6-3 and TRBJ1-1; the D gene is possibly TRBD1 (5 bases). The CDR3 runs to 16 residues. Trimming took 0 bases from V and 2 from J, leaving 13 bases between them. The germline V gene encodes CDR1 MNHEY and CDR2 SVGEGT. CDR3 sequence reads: CASSYSDSRANTEAFF. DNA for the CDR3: TGTGCCAGCAGTTACTCAGATAGCAGGGCCAACACTGAAGCTTTCTTT.

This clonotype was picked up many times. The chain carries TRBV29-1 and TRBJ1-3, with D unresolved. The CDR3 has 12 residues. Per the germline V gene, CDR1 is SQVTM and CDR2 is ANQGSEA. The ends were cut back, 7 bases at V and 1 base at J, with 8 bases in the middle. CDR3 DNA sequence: TGCAGCGCCGGAGATTCTGGAAACACCATATATTTT. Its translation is CSAGDSGNTIYF.

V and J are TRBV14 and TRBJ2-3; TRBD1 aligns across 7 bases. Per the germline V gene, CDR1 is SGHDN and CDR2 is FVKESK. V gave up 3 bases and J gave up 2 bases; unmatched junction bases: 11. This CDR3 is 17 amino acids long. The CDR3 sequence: CASSHSFAGGFTDTQYF. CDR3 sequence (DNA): TGTGCCAGCAGCCACTCGTTCGCAGGGGGATTCACAGATACGCAGTATTTT.

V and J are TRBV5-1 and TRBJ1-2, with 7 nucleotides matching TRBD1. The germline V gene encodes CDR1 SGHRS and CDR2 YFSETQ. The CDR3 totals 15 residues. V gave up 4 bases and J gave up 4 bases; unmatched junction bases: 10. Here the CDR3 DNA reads TGCGCCAGCAGCATAGACCCGGGACAGCCCTATGGCTACACCTTC. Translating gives CASSIDPGQPYGYTF.

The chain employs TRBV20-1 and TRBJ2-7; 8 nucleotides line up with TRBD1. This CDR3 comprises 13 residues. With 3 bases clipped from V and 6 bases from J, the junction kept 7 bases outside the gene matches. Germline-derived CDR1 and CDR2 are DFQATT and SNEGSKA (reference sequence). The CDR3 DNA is TGCAGTGCTAGTACCGACAGGGGAAGCGAGCAGTACTTC. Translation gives CSASTDRGSEQYF.

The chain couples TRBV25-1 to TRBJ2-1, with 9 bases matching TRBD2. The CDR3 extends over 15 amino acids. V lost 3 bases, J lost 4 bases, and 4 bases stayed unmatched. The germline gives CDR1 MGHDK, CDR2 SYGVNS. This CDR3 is CASSEALAGYNEQFF. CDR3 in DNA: TGTGCCAGCAGTGAGGCGCTAGCGGGATACAATGAGCAGTTCTTC.

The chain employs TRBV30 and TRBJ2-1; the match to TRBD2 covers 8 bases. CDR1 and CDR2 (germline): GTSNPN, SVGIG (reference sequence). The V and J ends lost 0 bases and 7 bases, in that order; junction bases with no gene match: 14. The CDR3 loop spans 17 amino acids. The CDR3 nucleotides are TGTGCCTGGAGTGTACTCGGGGGGGAAGGGTGGAGGAATGAGCAGTTCTTC. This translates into CAWSVLGGEGWRNEQFF.

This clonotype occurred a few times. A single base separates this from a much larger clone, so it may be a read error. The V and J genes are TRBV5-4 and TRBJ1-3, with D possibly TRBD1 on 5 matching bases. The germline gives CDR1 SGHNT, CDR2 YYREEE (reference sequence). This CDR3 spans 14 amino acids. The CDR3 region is CASSARGAGNTTYF. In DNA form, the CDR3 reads TGTGCCAGCAGCGCACGAGGGGCTGGAAACACCACATATTTT.

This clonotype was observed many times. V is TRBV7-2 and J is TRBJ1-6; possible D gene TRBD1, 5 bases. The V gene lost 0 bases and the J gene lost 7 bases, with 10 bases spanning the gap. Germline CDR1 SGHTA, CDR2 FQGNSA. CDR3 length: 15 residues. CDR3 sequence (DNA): TGTGCCAGCAGCTTAGCCGGCAGGGCCAATTCACCCCTCCACTTT. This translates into CASSLAGRANSPLHF.

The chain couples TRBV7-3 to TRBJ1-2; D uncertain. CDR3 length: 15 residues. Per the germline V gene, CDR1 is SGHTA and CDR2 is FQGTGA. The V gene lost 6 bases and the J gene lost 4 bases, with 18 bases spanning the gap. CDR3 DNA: TGTGCCAGCAGTGATATACCCCAGGCCCCCTATGGCTACACCTTC. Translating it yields CASSDIPQAPYGYTF.

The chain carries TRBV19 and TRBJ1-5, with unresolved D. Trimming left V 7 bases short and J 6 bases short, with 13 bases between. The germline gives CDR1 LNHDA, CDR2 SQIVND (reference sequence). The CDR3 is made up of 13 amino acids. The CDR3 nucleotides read TGTGCCAGTACACGACTGGAGGGTCAGCCCCAGCATTTT. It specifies CASTRLEGQPQHF.

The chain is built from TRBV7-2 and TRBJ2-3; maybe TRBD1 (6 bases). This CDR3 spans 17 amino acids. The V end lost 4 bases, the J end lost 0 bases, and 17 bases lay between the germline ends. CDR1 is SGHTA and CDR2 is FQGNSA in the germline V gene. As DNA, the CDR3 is TGTGCCAGCAGCTCACCGGGTGGGGACACTAGCACAGATACGCAGTATTTT. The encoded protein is CASSSPGGDTSTDTQYF.

The CDR3 region is CATYGETGTDTQYF. The CDR3 nucleotides read TGTGCCACTTACGGGGAAACAGGCACAGATACGCAGTATTTT. This rearrangement joins TRBV10-3 to TRBJ2-3; possible D gene TRBD2, 5 bases. V was trimmed by 10 bases and J by 1 base, leaving 15 bases between them. CDR3 length: 14 residues. Germline assignment: CDR1 ENHRY and CDR2 SYGVKD.

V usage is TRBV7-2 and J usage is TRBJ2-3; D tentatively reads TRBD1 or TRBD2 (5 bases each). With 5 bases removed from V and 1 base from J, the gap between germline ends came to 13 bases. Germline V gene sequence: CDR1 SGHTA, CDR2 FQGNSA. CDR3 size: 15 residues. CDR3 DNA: TGTGCCAGCAGCCCTGGGGGAGTTCGCACAGATACGCAGTATTTT. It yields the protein CASSPGGVRTDTQYF.

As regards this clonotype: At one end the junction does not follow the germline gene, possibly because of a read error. Here the CDR3 reads CATSRTATEFF. DNA for the CDR3: TGTGCCACCAGCAGAACCGCGACTGAGTTCTTC. The chain recombines TRBV15 with TRBJ2-5; unclear D gene. This CDR3 is 11 amino acids long. Germline V gene lookup returns CDR1 LNHNV and CDR2 YYDKDF (reference sequence).

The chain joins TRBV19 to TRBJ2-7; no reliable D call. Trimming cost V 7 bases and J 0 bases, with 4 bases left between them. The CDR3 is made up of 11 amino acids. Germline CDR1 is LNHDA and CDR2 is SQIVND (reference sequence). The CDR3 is CASTDSYEQYF. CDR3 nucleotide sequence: TGTGCCAGTACTGACTCCTACGAGCAGTACTTC. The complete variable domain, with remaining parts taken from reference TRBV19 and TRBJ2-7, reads DGGITQSPKYLFRKEGQNVTLSCEQNLNHDAMYWYRQDPGQGLRLIYYSQIVNDFQKGDIAEGYSVSREKKESFPLTVTSAQKNPTAFYLCASTDSYEQYFGPGTRLTVT.

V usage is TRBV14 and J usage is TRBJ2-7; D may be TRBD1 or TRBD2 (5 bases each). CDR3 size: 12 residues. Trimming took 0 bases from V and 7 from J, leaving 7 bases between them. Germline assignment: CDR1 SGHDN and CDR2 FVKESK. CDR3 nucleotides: TGTGCCAGCAGCCAAGAGGGGGTAGAGCAGTACTTC. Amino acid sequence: CASSQEGVEQYF.

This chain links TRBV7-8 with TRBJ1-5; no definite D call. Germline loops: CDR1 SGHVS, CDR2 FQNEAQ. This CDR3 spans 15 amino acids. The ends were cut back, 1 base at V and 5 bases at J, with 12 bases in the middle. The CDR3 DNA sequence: TGTGCCAGCAGCTTAGTTTACAAGAATGATCAGCCCCAGCATTTT. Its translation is CASSLVYKNDQPQHF.

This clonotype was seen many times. The DNA of the CDR3 is TGCAGTGCCTCCCAGGGGATCTCCTACGAGCAGTACTTC. Its translation is CSASQGISYEQYF. The gene calls are TRBV20-1 and TRBJ2-7, with D possibly TRBD1 on 6 matching bases. V was pared by 6 bases and J by 0 bases, with 12 bases between. The germline gives CDR1 DFQATT, CDR2 SNEGSKA (reference sequence). The CDR3 totals 13 residues.

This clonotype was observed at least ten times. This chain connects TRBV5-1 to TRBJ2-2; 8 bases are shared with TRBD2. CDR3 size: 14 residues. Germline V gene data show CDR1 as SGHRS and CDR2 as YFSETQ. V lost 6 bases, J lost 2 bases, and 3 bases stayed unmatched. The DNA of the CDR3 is TGCGCCAGCAAACTAGCGGAAAACACCGGGGAGCTGTTTTTT. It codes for CASKLAENTGELFF.

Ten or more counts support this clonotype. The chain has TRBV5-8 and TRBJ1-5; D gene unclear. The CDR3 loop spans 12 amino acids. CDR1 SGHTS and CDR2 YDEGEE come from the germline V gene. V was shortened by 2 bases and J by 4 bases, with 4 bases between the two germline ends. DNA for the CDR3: TGTGCCAGCAGCTTCGGAAATCAGCCCCAGCATTTT. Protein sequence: CASSFGNQPQHF.